This entry is about one T cell receptor beta chain. Its antigen is unknown. The sample belongs to a study of T cells in Graves' hyperthyroidism and ophthalmopathy. V lost 4 bases, J lost 6 bases, and 16 bases stayed unmatched. Germline V CDR1 and CDR2: LGHNA, YNFKEQ. The CDR3 has 17 residues. RNA transcripts provided the source from which TCR beta CDR3 regions were amplified. The HTBI primer set served for first-round RT-PCR of the TCR CDR3. One entry per CDR3 protein results from TCRdb running MiXCR on the multiplex PCR reads. The sample contains approximately 400,000 distinct CDR3 sequences, about 20% of which appear only once. The study based diagnoses on clinical symptoms, serum thyroxine and TRAb, thyroid ultrasound and orbital computed tomography. Study-wide points: Blood also contained most expanded thyroid clonotypes above 0.001.

Sequenced sample: blood. The chain carries TRBV4-2 and TRBJ1-2; 8 bases agree with TRBD1. This clonotype originated in a woman between 18 and 29 years old with Graves' hyperthyroidism. The CDR3 is CASSRAEVGRGPDGYTF. The CDR3 DNA reads as TGTGCCAGCAGCCGAGCGGAAGTTGGCAGGGGGCCGGATGGCTACACCTTC.